This is a list of T cell receptor beta chains from one sample in a study of T cell responses to AZD1222 COVID-19 vaccine. Profiling relied on immunoSEQ multiplex PCR, and the TCRdb table lists in-frame clones only, not all of them. The sample lists fewer than 200,000 clones; roughly 88% were seen once. This sample comprised peripheral blood, obtained 28 days after the second AZD1222 dose. The receptors here all came from an adult who received the AZD1222 COVID-19 vaccine. Both conserved end residues are part of each CDR3. A D gene is named only where the DNA matches it firmly. A clone size is listed for some rows: how often the clone was seen (once, few, many), or a class if it is expanded.

abundance,j_gene,v_gene,d_gene,CDR3nt,CDR3aa
.,TRBJ1-4,TRBV7-9,.,TGTGCCAGCAGCTTAAGTCTCCGGGGTGCCCGACTGTTTTTT,CASSLSLRGARLFF
.,TRBJ2-7,TRBV5-5,.,TGTGCCAGCAGCTCGGACTCCCGCTACGAGCAGTACTTC,CASSSDSRYEQYF
.,TRBJ2-5,TRBV27,.,TGTGCCAGCAGTGTCCTAGGACAAGAGACCCAGTACTTC,CASSVLGQETQYF
.,TRBJ2-1,TRBV19,.,TGTGCCACCAGAGACCGGGACATATCCTACAATGAGCAGTTCTTC,CATRDRDISYNEQFF
.,TRBJ2-1,TRBV5-1,.,TGCGCCAGCAACGAGGTTCAAGGGAATGAGCAGTTCTTC,CASNEVQGNEQFF
.,TRBJ1-2,TRBV6-1,.,TGTGCCAGCAGTGAATCCGCAGTCGGAGGCTACACCTTC,CASSESAVGGYTF
.,TRBJ1-2,TRBV15,.,TGTGCCACCAGCACTACCAACACGGGCTACACCTTC,CATSTTNTGYTF
.,TRBJ1-2,TRBV18,TRBD1,TGTGCCAGCTCACCCACAGGGGGCGACTATGGCTACACCTTC,CASSPTGGDYGYTF
.,TRBJ1-3,TRBV25-1,.,TGTGCCACCAGGGAATACGGAAACACCATATATTTT,CATREYGNTIYF
.,TRBJ2-5,TRBV30,.,TGTGCCTGGAGTTGGGGGATTCGGGAGACCCAGTACTTC,CAWSWGIRETQYF
.,TRBJ2-1,TRBV13,TRBD1,TGTGCCAGCAGCTCGCCCCGGGACAGGGTCGACAATGAGCAGTTCTTC,CASSSPRDRVDNEQFF
once,TRBJ2-2,TRBV19,TRBD2,TGTGCCAGTACTATAATCCCCAGGGCTAGCGGGAACACCGGGGAGCTGTTTTTT,CASTIIPRASGNTGELFF
few,TRBJ1-3,TRBV7-9,.,TGTGCCAGCCAGGGGCACGGAGGAAACACCATATATTTT,CASQGHGGNTIYF
.,TRBJ2-7,TRBV7-2,.,TGTGCCAGCAGCTTAGTCTACTCCACCTACGAGCAGTACTTC,CASSLVYSTYEQYF
.,TRBJ1-5,TRBV20-1,.,TGCAGTGCTAGTCGTACCAATCAGCCCCAGCATTTT,CSASRTNQPQHF
.,TRBJ2-3,TRBV29-1,.,TGCAGCGTTGAGTGGTCCAGGGGCACAGATACGCAGTATTTT,CSVEWSRGTDTQYF
.,TRBJ1-2,TRBV6-6,.,TGTGCCAGCAACGACCCGGGAGGAAACTATGGCTACACCTTC,CASNDPGGNYGYTF
.,TRBJ1-6,TRBV10-3,.,TGTGCCATCACACCGACGGACGGATCACCCCTCCACTTT,CAITPTDGSPLHF
.,TRBJ1-2,TRBV27,TRBD1,TGTGCCAGCAGCTCCGACAGGGGGCCCCGTGGCTACACCTTC,CASSSDRGPRGYTF
.,TRBJ1-6,TRBV7-9,.,TGTGCCAGCAGCTTAGGGCAGGGTATTAATTCACCCCTCCACTTT,CASSLGQGINSPLHF
.,TRBJ1-2,TRBV29-1,.,TGCAGCGTTACCTCAGCTAACCGCCTTAACTATGGCTACACCTTC,CSVTSANRLNYGYTF
.,TRBJ2-3,TRBV18,.,TGTGCCAGCTCACTAGTTTCTGATACGCAGTATTTT,CASSLVSDTQYF
.,TRBJ1-1,TRBV4-3,.,TGCGCCAGCAGCCAAGATGTTGGGGGCCCTGAAGCTTTCTTT,CASSQDVGGPEAFF
once,TRBJ1-5,TRBV5-8,.,TGTGCCAGCAGCTTGTCCCCAGGGTTGGATCAGCCCCAGCATTTT,CASSLSPGLDQPQHF
few,TRBJ1-1,TRBV7-9,.,TGTGCCAGCAGCTTTACTGGGAATTCGAACACTGAAGCTTTCTTT,CASSFTGNSNTEAFF
.,TRBJ1-2,TRBV6-5,TRBD1,TGTGCCAGCAGACGAAACAGGGGAGGGGACTATGGCTACACCTTC,CASRRNRGGDYGYTF
few,TRBJ1-4,TRBV30,.,TGTGCCTGGACGAGGGAGGAAAAACTGTTTTTT,CAWTREEKLFF
few,TRBJ2-1,TRBV6-5,.,TGTGCCAGCAGACCCTATGGAACCTCCTACAATGAGCAGTTCTTC,CASRPYGTSYNEQFF
.,TRBJ1-1,TRBV7-9,.,TGTGCCAGCAGCAGTCAAAGCCCGAACACTGAAGCTTTCTTT,CASSSQSPNTEAFF
.,TRBJ2-5,TRBV2,TRBD2,TGTGCCAGCAGAAAGGGACTAACTCAAGAGACCCAGTACTTC,CASRKGLTQETQYF
.,TRBJ1-3,TRBV7-9,.,TGTGCCAGCAGCTCAGTCGGGGTAAACACCATATATTTT,CASSSVGVNTIYF
.,TRBJ2-5,TRBV29-1,.,TGCAGCGCTAAAAAGAGGCTAGAATACGAGACCCAGTACTTC,CSAKKRLEYETQYF
.,TRBJ1-5,TRBV6-6,.,TGTGCCAGCACCCAGACAGGTGGTAAGCAGCCCCAGCATTTT,CASTQTGGKQPQHF
.,TRBJ2-3,TRBV5-1,.,TGCGCCAGCAGCTCGGGGGATTCTAGCACAGATACGCAGTATTTT,CASSSGDSSTDTQYF
.,TRBJ1-1,TRBV27,.,TGTGCCAGCAGTTTGGGACCGAACACTGAAGCTTTCTTT,CASSLGPNTEAFF
.,TRBJ2-3,TRBV28,TRBD1,TGTGGGACAAACAGGGGAGGCACAGATACGCAGTATTTT,CGTNRGGTDTQYF
.,TRBJ2-3,TRBV9,TRBD1,TGTGCCAGCAGCCCACGACAGGGAAGCACAGATACGCAGTATTTT,CASSPRQGSTDTQYF
.,TRBJ2-1,TRBV18,.,TGTGCCAGCTCACCACCTCGCGGTAATGGCGACAATGAGCAGTTCTTC,CASSPPRGNGDNEQFF
.,TRBJ1-2,TRBV5-1,.,TGCGCCAGCAGCTTGGTACCCGGATCCGCTAACTATGGCTACACCTTC,CASSLVPGSANYGYTF
few,TRBJ1-2,TRBV5-1,.,TGCGCCAGCAGCTTGTCGGTTGATGGCTACACCTTC,CASSLSVDGYTF
.,TRBJ1-5,TRBV4-2,.,TGTGCCAGCAGCCAAGATCTAAGTAGCAATCAGCCCCAGCATTTT,CASSQDLSSNQPQHF
.,TRBJ2-4,TRBV4-3,.,TGCGCCAGCAGCCAAGATCTCGGCGGGATGGACAAAAACATTCAGTACTTC,CASSQDLGGMDKNIQYF
.,TRBJ2-3,TRBV19,.,TGTGCCAGTAGTATAGATAGAAGGACCACAGATACGCAGTATTTT,CASSIDRRTTDTQYF
.,TRBJ1-5,TRBV7-3,.,TGTGCCAGCAGCTTAAATAGTAATCAGCCCCAGCATTTT,CASSLNSNQPQHF
few,TRBJ1-1,TRBV18,.,TGTGCCAGCTCACCACCGTCGACAGACACTGAAGCTTTCTTT,CASSPPSTDTEAFF